Following are 27 T cell receptor beta chains from one sample sequenced in a study of human T cells and chemical hapten exposure. Time point specified: patch test 3, about 24 weeks after DPC sensitization. Treatment: therapeutic diphenylcyclopropenone sensitization with weekly scalp DPC. One entry per CDR3 protein, called by TCRdb with MiXCR from the RACE reads. Of 55,000 to 75,000 distinct CDR3 sequences listed, 9.5% to 15% are singletons. Specimen: whole blood, collected in connection with sensitization to the hapten diphenylcyclopropenone (DPC). The receptor source for this set is a man in his thirties or forties with alopecia areata. Some clones in this sample may be carry-over from other donors' samples.

V and J are TRBV9 and TRBJ2-1; 9 nucleotides align to TRBD2. Unmatched junction bases numbered 8, after V lost 3 bases and J lost 10 bases. CDR1 SGDLS and CDR2 YYNGEE come from the germline V gene. The CDR3 contains 14 residues. The CDR3 here is CASSAGGGAWEQFF. Written as DNA, the CDR3 is TGTGCCAGCAGCGCCGGCGGGGGGGCCTGGGAGCAGTTCTTC.

This clonotype was counted at least ten times. V and J are TRBV5-5 and TRBJ1-1; TRBD1 agrees at 7 bases. V lost 5 bases, J lost 4 bases, and 8 bases stayed unmatched. Germline CDR1 is SGHKS and CDR2 is YYEKEE (reference sequence). The CDR3 totals 14 residues. CDR3: CASSQPQGFTEAFF. CDR3 bases: TGTGCCAGCAGTCAACCACAGGGGTTCACTGAAGCTTTCTTT. The variable domain in full, with the rest retrieved from reference TRBV5-5 and TRBJ1-1, is DAGVTQSPTHLIKTRGQQVTLRCSPISGHKSVSWYQQVLGQGPQFIFQYYEKEERGRGNFPDRFSARQFPNYSSELNVNALLLGDSALYLCASSQPQGFTEAFFGQGTRLTVV.

This clonotype was found a few times. J is TRBJ1-1 and V is TRBV29-1; D not certain. V gave up 6 bases and J gave up 0 bases, with 17 bases separating them. Per the germline V gene, CDR1 is SQVTM and CDR2 is ANQGSEA. The CDR3 has 15 residues. CDR3 sequence: CSVDPYWQMNTEAFF. The CDR3 DNA follows: TGCAGCGTGGACCCCTATTGGCAGATGAACACTGAAGCTTTCTTT.

The V and J genes are TRBV9 and TRBJ2-7; 8 nucleotides line up with TRBD1. The ends lost 3 bases at V and 7 bases at J; junction bases unmatched: 15. Per the germline V gene, CDR1 is SGDLS and CDR2 is YYNGEE. This CDR3 is 16 amino acids long. CDR3 loop: CASSEQQGVPAGEQYF. CDR3 in DNA: TGTGCCAGCAGCGAGCAACAGGGGGTACCCGCGGGTGAGCAGTACTTC.

The chain uses TRBV10-3 and TRBJ1-2; no firm D call. Trimming cost V 7 bases and J 8 bases, with 17 bases left between them. The CDR3 runs to 13 residues. Germline loops: CDR1 ENHRY, CDR2 SYGVKD. CDR3 DNA: TGTGCCATCACCAAGTCCGAGGAATCCGGCTACACCTTC. This codes for CAITKSEESGYTF.

The chain combines TRBV20-1 with TRBJ1-5, with D perhaps TRBD1 (5 bases). The V gene's germline CDR1 is DFQATT and CDR2 SNEGSKA (reference sequence). CDR3 length: 13 residues. With 1 base removed from V and 4 bases from J, the gap between germline ends came to 8 bases. CDR3 loop: CSARGTINQPQHF. The CDR3, as DNA: TGCAGTGCTAGAGGGACAATAAATCAGCCCCAGCATTTT.

This sequence joins TRBV7-3 and TRBJ2-5, with D possibly being TRBD1 or TRBD2 (6 bases each). This CDR3 region has 15 residues. The V end lost 5 bases, the J end lost 2 bases, and 15 bases lay between the germline ends. Germline CDR1 is SGHTA and CDR2 is FQGTGA. The CDR3 is CASSNIGGQQETQYF. For the CDR3, the DNA is TGTGCCAGCAGCAACATTGGGGGGCAGCAAGAGACCCAGTACTTC.

This clonotype was counted between two and nine times. The chain has TRBV10-3 and TRBJ1-2; a weak D match, TRBD1 (5 bases). The ends were cut back, 4 bases at V and 5 bases at J, with 14 bases in the middle. This CDR3 comprises 14 residues. Germline V gene data show CDR1 as ENHRY and CDR2 as SYGVKD. CDR3 region: CAISAGLELYGYTF. In nucleotides, the CDR3 is TGTGCCATCAGTGCAGGGCTGGAACTATATGGCTACACCTTC.

The chain recombines TRBV10-3 with TRBJ2-1; weak D call: TRBD1 (5 bases). Germline V gene sequence: CDR1 ENHRY, CDR2 SYGVKD. V was cut by 4 bases and J by 0 bases, with 13 bases left in between. The length of the CDR3 is 16 residues. The chain's CDR3 is CAISGPGPSSYNEQFF. CDR3 bases: TGTGCCATCAGTGGTCCAGGGCCGAGCTCCTACAATGAGCAGTTCTTC.

The rearrangement uses TRBV5-6 and TRBJ1-1; TRBD1 matches at 7 bases. Losses at the gene ends were 0 bases for V and 7 bases for J; bases not matched to a gene: 6. The CDR3 loop spans 14 amino acids. Per the germline V gene, CDR1 is SGHDT and CDR2 is YYEEEE. CDR3 in amino acids: CASSLAATGIEAFF. CDR3 nucleotides: TGTGCCAGCAGCTTGGCCGCGACAGGGATTGAAGCTTTCTTT.

This clonotype was seen more than once but under ten times. V and J are TRBV28 and TRBJ2-7, with D unresolved. The V end lost 3 bases, the J end lost 7 bases, and 4 bases lay between the germline ends. The germline V gene encodes CDR1 MDHEN and CDR2 SYDVKM. The CDR3 totals 10 residues. Here the CDR3 reads CASSLGEQYF. The CDR3 DNA sequence: TGTGCCAGCAGTTTGGGGGAGCAGTACTTC.

There are a few counts of this clonotype. V gene TRBV7-3 combines with J gene TRBJ2-1, with D perhaps matching TRBD2 (6 bases). Germline values: CDR1 SGHTA, CDR2 FQGTGA. The CDR3 contains 14 residues. Trimming took 5 bases from V and 3 from J, leaving 11 bases between them. CDR3 DNA: TGTGCCAGCAGCCCCCACGGGAGCTACAATGAGCAGTTCTTC. Its protein product is CASSPHGSYNEQFF.

This clonotype was found a few times. The chain recombines TRBV7-2 with TRBJ1-1, with D possibly being TRBD1 (5 bases). From germline, CDR1 is SGHTA and CDR2 FQGNSA. Trimming pared 1 base from V and 3 bases from J, leaving 9 bases between. The CDR3 is 14 residues long. CDR3 nucleotides: TGTGCCAGCAGCTTAGGGGGCGGCTACACTGAAGCTTTCTTT. Its protein product is CASSLGGGYTEAFF.

This clonotype came up many times. The chain links TRBV18 to TRBJ1-1; D not certain. Trimming left V 3 bases short and J 2 bases short, with 19 bases between. Germline V gene sequence: CDR1 KGHSH, CDR2 LQKENI. This CDR3 contains 17 residues. CDR3 sequence reads: CASSPGAGRGPNTEAFF. The CDR3 bases are TGTGCCAGCTCACCGGGAGCAGGACGTGGGCCTAACACTGAAGCTTTCTTT.

This clonotype was recorded a few times. V is TRBV7-9 and J is TRBJ1-1; D unclear. Germline-derived CDR1 and CDR2 are SEHNR and FQNEAQ (reference sequence). The CDR3 has 15 amino acids. The ends were cut back, 1 base at V and 1 base at J, with 10 bases in the middle. The CDR3 DNA reads as TGTGCCAGCAGCTTAGGAAGGACGGGGAACACTGAAGCTTTCTTT. Protein product: CASSLGRTGNTEAFF.

The rearrangement links TRBV5-6 to TRBJ2-5; D gene unclear. The ends were cut back, 3 bases at V and 4 bases at J, with 10 bases in the middle. The CDR3 has 13 amino acids. Per the germline V gene, CDR1 is SGHDT and CDR2 is YYEEEE. In nucleotides, the CDR3 is TGTGCCAGCAGCTCCTTATCCCCAGAGACCCAGTACTTC. Its translation is CASSSLSPETQYF.

This clonotype came up a few times. This chain connects TRBV14 to TRBJ1-2; D is uncertain. V gave up 4 bases and J gave up 4 bases, with 10 bases separating them. The CDR3 extends over 13 amino acids. Germline lookup yields CDR1 SGHDN and CDR2 FVKESK. CDR3 protein: CASSLLSSYGYTF. The CDR3, as DNA: TGTGCCAGCAGCCTGCTCTCCTCCTATGGCTACACCTTC.

The chain has TRBV11-1 and TRBJ2-7; D not resolved. The V end was cut by 4 bases, the J end by 2 bases, with 12 bases between. This CDR3 is 14 amino acids long. Germline CDR1 SGHAT, CDR2 FQDESV (reference sequence). CDR3 region: CASSSWDFPYEQYF. The CDR3 DNA follows: TGTGCCAGCAGCTCCTGGGATTTCCCCTACGAGCAGTACTTC.

This clonotype was observed a handful of times. The genes are TRBV24-1 and TRBJ2-2; D is possibly TRBD1 or TRBD2 (5 bases each). Trimming took off 4 bases at V and 3 bases at J, with 11 bases between the two ends. Germline lookup yields CDR1 KGHDR and CDR2 SFDVKD. The CDR3 is 15 residues long. This CDR3 is CATSDPGTDTGELFF. The CDR3 DNA follows: TGTGCCACCAGTGACCCAGGGACCGACACCGGGGAGCTGTTTTTT.

This clonotype was recorded at least ten times. The gene calls are TRBV19 and TRBJ1-1; D call uncertain. From germline, CDR1 is LNHDA and CDR2 SQIVND (reference sequence). The germline V and J ends were trimmed by 3 bases and 0 bases, with 11 bases remaining between them. The CDR3 consists of 15 residues. CDR3 region: CASSIRTALNTEAFF. The CDR3 DNA follows: TGTGCCAGTAGTATCCGGACGGCGTTGAACACTGAAGCTTTCTTT. Full variable domain (rest looked up from reference TRBV19 and TRBJ1-1): DGGITQSPKYLFRKEGQNVTLSCEQNLNHDAMYWYRQDPGQGLRLIYYSQIVNDFQKGDIAEGYSVSREKKESFPLTVTSAQKNPTAFYLCASSIRTALNTEAFFGQGTRLTVV.

The V call is TRBV20-1, the J call TRBJ2-1; no reliable D call. With 6 bases removed from V and 4 bases from J, the gap between germline ends came to 7 bases. Germline V lookup: CDR1 DFQATT, CDR2 SNEGSKA (reference sequence). The CDR3 sequence is 11 residues long. CDR3 in DNA: TGCAGTGCCCGATCTTACAATGAGCAGTTCTTC. Protein product: CSARSYNEQFF.

The sample holds a few counts of this clonotype. This chain uses TRBV7-2 with TRBJ2-3; 12 positions agree with TRBD2. Germline loops: CDR1 SGHTA, CDR2 FQGNSA. CDR3 length: 21 amino acids. Trimming took 4 bases from V and 1 from J; bases not matched to a gene: 18. In DNA, the CDR3 is TGTGCCAGCAGCTCCTTAGTAGGACCCACACTAGCGGGGGGACGCACAGATACGCAGTATTTT. It encodes CASSSLVGPTLAGGRTDTQYF.

This clonotype was observed at least ten times. The chain couples TRBV11-2 to TRBJ2-2; a possible D gene is TRBD1 (6 bases). The CDR3 is 16 residues long. Trimming took off 1 base at V and 6 bases at J, with 15 bases between the two ends. The germline V gene encodes CDR1 SGHAT and CDR2 FQNNGV. Written as DNA, the CDR3 is TGTGCCAGCAGCTTAGGGTACGGGACAAAACCCGGGGAGCTGTTTTTT. It yields the protein CASSLGYGTKPGELFF.

The chain recombines TRBV9 with TRBJ1-6; 7 bases fit TRBD1. Looked up from germline, CDR1 is SGDLS and CDR2 is YYNGEE. Unmatched junction bases numbered 11, after V lost 4 bases and J lost 7 bases. This CDR3 is 16 amino acids long. In nucleotides, the CDR3 is TGTGCCAGCAGCTCTAATTCCGGGACAGAAAATTCACCCCTCCACTTT. It encodes CASSSNSGTENSPLHF.

V is TRBV18 and J is TRBJ1-1; D not resolved. The CDR3 extends over 13 amino acids. Between the trimmed V and J ends, which lost 4 bases and 1 base, there was a span of 7 bases. The germline V gene encodes CDR1 KGHSH and CDR2 LQKENI. CDR3 region: CASSRKENTEAFF. In DNA form, the CDR3 reads TGTGCCAGCTCACGGAAGGAGAACACTGAAGCTTTCTTT.

This clonotype showed up many times. This CDR3 is CSAEIAGGVQETQYF. Written as DNA, the CDR3 is TGCAGTGCAGAAATAGCGGGGGGAGTACAAGAGACCCAGTACTTC. The chain carries TRBV20-1 and TRBJ2-5; 10 positions agree with TRBD2. Germline V gene sequence: CDR1 DFQATT, CDR2 SNEGSKA (reference sequence). The CDR3 contains 15 residues. V was clipped by 6 bases and J by 2 bases; unmatched bases: 9.

This CDR3 is CASSLVLKQGYSNQPQHF. The CDR3 bases are TGTGCCAGCAGCTTAGTCCTCAAGCAGGGTTATAGCAATCAGCCCCAGCATTTT. This sequence joins TRBV7-9 and TRBJ1-5; TRBD1 might be the D (5 bases). Between the trimmed V and J ends, which lost 1 base and 0 bases, there was a span of 16 bases. The CDR3 spans 18 residues. Germline CDR1 is SEHNR and CDR2 is FQNEAQ (reference sequence). The complete variable domain, with remaining parts taken from reference TRBV7-9 and TRBJ1-5, reads DTGVSQNPRHKITKRGQNVTFRCDPISEHNRLYWYRQTLGQGPEFLTYFQNEAQLEKSRLLSDRFSAERPKGSFSTLEIQRTEQGDSAMYLCASSLVLKQGYSNQPQHFGDGTRLSIL.